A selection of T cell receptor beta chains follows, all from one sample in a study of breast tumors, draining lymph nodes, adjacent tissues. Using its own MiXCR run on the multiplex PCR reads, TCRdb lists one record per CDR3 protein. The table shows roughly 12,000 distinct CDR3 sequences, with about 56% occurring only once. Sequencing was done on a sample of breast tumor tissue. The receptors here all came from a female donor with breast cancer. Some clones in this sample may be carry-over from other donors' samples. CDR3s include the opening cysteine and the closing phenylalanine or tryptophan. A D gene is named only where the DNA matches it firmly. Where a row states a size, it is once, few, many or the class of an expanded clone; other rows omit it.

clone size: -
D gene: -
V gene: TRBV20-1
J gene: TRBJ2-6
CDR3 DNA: TGCAGTGCTAGGCCCGGGGCCAACGTCCTGACTTTC
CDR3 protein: CSARPGANVLTF

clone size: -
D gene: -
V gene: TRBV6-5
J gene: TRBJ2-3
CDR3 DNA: TGTGCCAGCAGTCACTCGATGGTGCGGGCCACAGATACGCAGTATTTT
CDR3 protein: CASSHSMVRATDTQYF

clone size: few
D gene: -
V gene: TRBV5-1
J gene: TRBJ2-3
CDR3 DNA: TGCGCCAGCAGCTTGGGAGACTTGGTAGATACGCAGTATTTT
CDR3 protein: CASSLGDLVDTQYF

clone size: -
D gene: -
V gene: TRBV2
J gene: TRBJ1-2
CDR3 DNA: TGTGCCAGCTGCCTGGGGTCGGGGTATGGCTACACCTTC
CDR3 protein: CASCLGSGYGYTF

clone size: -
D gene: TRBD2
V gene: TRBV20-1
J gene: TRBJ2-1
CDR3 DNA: TGCAGTGCTAGAGATTTAAAAGTAGCGGGGCATTTAAGTGAGCAGTTCTTC
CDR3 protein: CSARDLKVAGHLSEQFF

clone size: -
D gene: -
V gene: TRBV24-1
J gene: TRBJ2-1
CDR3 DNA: TGTGCCACCAGTGATCAGCGTACGAGCTCCTACAATGAGCAGTTCTTC
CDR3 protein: CATSDQRTSSYNEQFF

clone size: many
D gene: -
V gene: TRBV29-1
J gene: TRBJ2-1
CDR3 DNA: TGCAGCGTTGAAGGGCAGCACAATGAGCAGTTCTTC
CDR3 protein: CSVEGQHNEQFF

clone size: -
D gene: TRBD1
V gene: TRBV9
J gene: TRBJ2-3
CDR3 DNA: TGTGCCAGCAGCGTAGGGGACAGTGCAGATACGCAGTATTTT
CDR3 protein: CASSVGDSADTQYF

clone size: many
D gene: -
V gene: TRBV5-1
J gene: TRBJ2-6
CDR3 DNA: TGCGCCAGCAGCTTGGGCAGCCTCTCTGGGGCCAACGTCCTGACTTTC
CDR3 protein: CASSLGSLSGANVLTF

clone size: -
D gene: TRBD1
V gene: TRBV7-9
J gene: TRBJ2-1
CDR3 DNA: TGTGCCAGCAGCAACGGCCAGGGGGTGTACAATGAGCAGTTCTTC
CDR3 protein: CASSNGQGVYNEQFF

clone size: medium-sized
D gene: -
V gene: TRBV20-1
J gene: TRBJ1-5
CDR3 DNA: TGCAGTGCTAGAGAAGGTGCGGCAGGGAATCAGCCCCAGCATTTT
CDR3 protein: CSAREGAAGNQPQHF

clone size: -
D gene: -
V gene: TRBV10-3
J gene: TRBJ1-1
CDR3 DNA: TGTGCCATCAGTGACGGGACCCTGAACACTGAAGCTTTCTTT
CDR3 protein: CAISDGTLNTEAFF

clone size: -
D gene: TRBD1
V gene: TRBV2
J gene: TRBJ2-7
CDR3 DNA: TGTGCCAGCAGTGAGACAGGGACCTACGAGCAGTACTTC
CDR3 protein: CASSETGTYEQYF

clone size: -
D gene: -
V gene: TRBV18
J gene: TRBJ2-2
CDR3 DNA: TGTGCCAGCTCACCGTCCCTGGACAGATATAACACCGGGGAGCTGTTTTTT
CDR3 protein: CASSPSLDRYNTGELFF

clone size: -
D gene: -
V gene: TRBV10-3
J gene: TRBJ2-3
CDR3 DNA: TGTGCCATCAGTGAGTCCGAAGATACGCAGTATTTT
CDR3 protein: CAISESEDTQYF

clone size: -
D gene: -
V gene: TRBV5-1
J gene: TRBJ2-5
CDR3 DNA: TGCGCCAGCAGCTTGGACGTTCAAGAGACCCAGTACTTC
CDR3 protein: CASSLDVQETQYF

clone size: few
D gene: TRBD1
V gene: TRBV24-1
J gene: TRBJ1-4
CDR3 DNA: TGTGCCACCAGTGATTTCCCCGACAGGGTGGGGGAAAAACTGTTTTTT
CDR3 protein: CATSDFPDRVGEKLFF

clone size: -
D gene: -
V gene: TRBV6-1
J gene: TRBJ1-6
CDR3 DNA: TGTGCCAGCGCTGATAATTCACCCCTCCACTTT
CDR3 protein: CASADNSPLHF

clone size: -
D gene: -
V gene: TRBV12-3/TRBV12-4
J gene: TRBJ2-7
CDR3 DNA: TGTGCCAGCAGCTCCACCGGAGACGAGCAGTACTTC
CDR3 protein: CASSSTGDEQYF

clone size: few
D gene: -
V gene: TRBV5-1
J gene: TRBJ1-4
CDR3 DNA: TGCGCCAGCAGCTTGGGTCAGGGCGGGGAAAAACTGTTTTTT
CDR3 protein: CASSLGQGGEKLFF

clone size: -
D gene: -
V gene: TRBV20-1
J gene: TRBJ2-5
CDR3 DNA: TGCAGTGTCCTGCGGCGCGGGGAGACCCAGTACTTC
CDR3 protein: CSVLRRGETQYF

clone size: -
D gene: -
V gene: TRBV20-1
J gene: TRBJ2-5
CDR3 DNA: TGCAGTGCTAGACCCTTTGGGGCTAGCAAAGAGACCCAGTACTTC
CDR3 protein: CSARPFGASKETQYF

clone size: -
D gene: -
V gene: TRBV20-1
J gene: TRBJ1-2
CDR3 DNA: TGCAGTGCTCAGAGTCTCTATGGCTACACCTTC
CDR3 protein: CSAQSLYGYTF

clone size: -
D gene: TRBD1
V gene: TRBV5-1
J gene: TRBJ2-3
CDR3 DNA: TGCGCCAGCAGCCCGGGACAGGGGCTCGCAGATACGCAGTATTTT
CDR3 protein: CASSPGQGLADTQYF

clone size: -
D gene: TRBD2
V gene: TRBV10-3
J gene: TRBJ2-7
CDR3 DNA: TGTGCCATCAGTGGGACTAGCGGGGCGAGCTCCTACGAGCAGTACTTC
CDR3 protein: CAISGTSGASSYEQYF

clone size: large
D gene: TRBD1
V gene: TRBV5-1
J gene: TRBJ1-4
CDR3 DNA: TGCGCCAGCAGCCCCGACAGGGTGGGGGAAAAACTGTTTTTT
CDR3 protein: CASSPDRVGEKLFF

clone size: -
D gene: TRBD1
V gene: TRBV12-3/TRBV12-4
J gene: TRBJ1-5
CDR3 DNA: TGTGCCAGTGGACAGGGAAGTCAGCCCCAGCATTTT
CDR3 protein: CASGQGSQPQHF

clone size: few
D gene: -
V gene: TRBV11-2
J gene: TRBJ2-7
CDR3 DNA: TGTGCCAGCAGCTTATTGGGGGGAGCGCCCTTCTCCGAGCAGTACTTC
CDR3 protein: CASSLLGGAPFSEQYF

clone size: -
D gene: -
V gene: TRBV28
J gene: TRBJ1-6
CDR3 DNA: TGTACCAGCAGTTTCGTGACAGGAGGGAATTCACCCCTCCACTTT
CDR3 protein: CTSSFVTGGNSPLHF

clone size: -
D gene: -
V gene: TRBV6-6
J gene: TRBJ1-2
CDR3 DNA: TGTGCCAGCAGTTACTCTAACAGACAGTCGGACCTCTCTGGCTACACCTTC
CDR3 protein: CASSYSNRQSDLSGYTF

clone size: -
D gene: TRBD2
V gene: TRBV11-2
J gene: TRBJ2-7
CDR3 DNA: TGTGCCAGCAGCTTAGTGGGGGGGAGTGGCCACGAGCAGTACTTC
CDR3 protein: CASSLVGGSGHEQYF

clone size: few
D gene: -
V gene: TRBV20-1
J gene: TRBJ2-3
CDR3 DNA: TGCAGTGCTACGCCGTCGGGACATCGGGCGGTGGATACGCAGTATTTT
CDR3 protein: CSATPSGHRAVDTQYF

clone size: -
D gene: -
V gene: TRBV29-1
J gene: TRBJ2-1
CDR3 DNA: TGCAGCGTGCGAGACCAGGGCAATGAGCAGTTCTTC
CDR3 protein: CSVRDQGNEQFF

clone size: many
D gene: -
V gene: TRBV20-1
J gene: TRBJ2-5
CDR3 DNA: TGCAGTGCTACTTGCGGGTCCCTGTACCAAGAGACCCAGTACTTC
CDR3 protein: CSATCGSLYQETQYF

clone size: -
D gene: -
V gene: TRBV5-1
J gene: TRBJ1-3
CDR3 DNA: TGCGCCAGCAGCTTGACAGGACCTGGAGACACCATATATTTT
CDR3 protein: CASSLTGPGDTIYF

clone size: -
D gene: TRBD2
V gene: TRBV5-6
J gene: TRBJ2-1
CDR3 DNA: TGTGCCAGCAGCTTGGGCACTAGCGGGGCGTATGGGGATGAGCAGTTCTTC
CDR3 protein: CASSLGTSGAYGDEQFF

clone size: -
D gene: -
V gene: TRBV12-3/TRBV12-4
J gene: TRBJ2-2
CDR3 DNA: TGTGCCAGCAGTTTGGGGCACACCGGGGAGCTGTTTTTT
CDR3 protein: CASSLGHTGELFF

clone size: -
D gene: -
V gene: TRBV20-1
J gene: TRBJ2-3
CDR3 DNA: TGCAGTGCTAGATATACGCGTAGCACAGATACGCAGTATTTT
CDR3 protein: CSARYTRSTDTQYF

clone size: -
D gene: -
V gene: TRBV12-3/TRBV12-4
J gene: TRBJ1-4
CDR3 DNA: TGTGCCAGCTCCTACCCGCCCAGTGAAAAACTGTTTTTT
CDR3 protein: CASSYPPSEKLFF

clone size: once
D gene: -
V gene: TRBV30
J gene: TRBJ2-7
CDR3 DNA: TGTGCCTGGAGACGGGGACTGTCAGGGGAGCAGTACTTC
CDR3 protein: CAWRRGLSGEQYF

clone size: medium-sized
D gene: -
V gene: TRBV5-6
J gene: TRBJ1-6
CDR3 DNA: TGTGCCAGCAGCTTGGGGGCAGGGTCGGGGAATTCACCCCTCCACTTT
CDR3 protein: CASSLGAGSGNSPLHF

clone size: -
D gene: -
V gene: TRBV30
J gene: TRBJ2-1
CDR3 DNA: TGTGCCTGGAGTTACCTTTACAATGAGCAGTTCTTC
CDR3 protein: CAWSYLYNEQFF

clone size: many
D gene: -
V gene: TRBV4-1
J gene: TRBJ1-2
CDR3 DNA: TGCGCCTCGGCCGGGGGCCATGGCTACACCTTC
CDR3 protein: CASAGGHGYTF

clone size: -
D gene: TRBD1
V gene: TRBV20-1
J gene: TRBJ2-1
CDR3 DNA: TGCAGTGCCCTAGGACAGGGAGCCGATGAGCAGTTCTTC
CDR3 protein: CSALGQGADEQFF

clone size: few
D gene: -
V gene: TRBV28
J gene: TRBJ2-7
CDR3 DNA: TGTGCCAGCAGAGAGGGGGGCTACGAGCAGTACTTC
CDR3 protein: CASREGGYEQYF

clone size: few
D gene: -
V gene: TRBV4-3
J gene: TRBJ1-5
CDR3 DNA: TGCGCCAGCAGCCAAGAGACAGGACAGCCCCAGCATTTT
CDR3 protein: CASSQETGQPQHF

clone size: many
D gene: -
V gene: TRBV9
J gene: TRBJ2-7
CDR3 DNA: TGTGCCAGCAGCGTAGAGACAGGAGAGACCTACGAGCAGTACTTC
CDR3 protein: CASSVETGETYEQYF

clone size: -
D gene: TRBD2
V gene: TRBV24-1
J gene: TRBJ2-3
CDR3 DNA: TGTGCCACCAGTGATTTGAAGCGGGGGGTCACAGATGCGCGGTACTTT
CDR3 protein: CATSDLKRGVTDARYF

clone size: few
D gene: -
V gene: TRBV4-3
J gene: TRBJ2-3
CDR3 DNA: TGCGCCAGCAGCCAAGTGGCGGGGTACACAGATACGCAGTATTTT
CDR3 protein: CASSQVAGYTDTQYF

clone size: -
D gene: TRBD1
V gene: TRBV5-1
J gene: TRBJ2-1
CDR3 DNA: TGCGCCAGCAGCTCTACCGGGACAGGAATCTACAATGAGCAGTTCTTC
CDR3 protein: CASSSTGTGIYNEQFF

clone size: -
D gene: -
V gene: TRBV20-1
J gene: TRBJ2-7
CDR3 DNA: TGCAGTGCTAGAAATGAGCGCCTACACGAGCAGTACTTC
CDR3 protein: CSARNERLHEQYF

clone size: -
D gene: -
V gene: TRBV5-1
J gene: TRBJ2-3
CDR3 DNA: TGCGCCAGCAGCCCGACCGGGTCCGCATCGCGGTATTTT
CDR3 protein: CASSPTGSASRYF

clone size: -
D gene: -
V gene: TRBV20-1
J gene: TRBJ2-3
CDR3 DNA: TGCAGTGCAGGCCGCCCCCTAGCAGATACGCAGTATTTT
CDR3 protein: CSAGRPLADTQYF

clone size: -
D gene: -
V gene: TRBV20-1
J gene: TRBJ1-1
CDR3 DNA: TGCAGTGCTCAGGACGGGAACACTGAAGCTTTCTTT
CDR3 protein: CSAQDGNTEAFF